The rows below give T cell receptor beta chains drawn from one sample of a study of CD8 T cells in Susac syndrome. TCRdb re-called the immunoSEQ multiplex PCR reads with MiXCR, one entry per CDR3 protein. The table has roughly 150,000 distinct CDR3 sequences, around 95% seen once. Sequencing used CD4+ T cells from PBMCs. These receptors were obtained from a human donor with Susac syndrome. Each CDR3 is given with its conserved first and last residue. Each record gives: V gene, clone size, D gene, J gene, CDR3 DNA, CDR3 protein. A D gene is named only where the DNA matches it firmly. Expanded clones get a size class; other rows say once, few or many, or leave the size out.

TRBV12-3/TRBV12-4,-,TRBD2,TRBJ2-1,TGTGCCAGCAGTGGGACTAGCTCCAACAATGAGCAGTTCTTC,CASSGTSSNNEQFF
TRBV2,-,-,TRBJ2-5,TGTGCCAGCAACCAGGGCGGTTCGGGCCAAGAGACCCAGTACTTC,CASNQGGSGQETQYF
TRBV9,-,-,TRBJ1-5,TGTGCCAGCAGCGTACCACAGTCCGGACCTCGCCCCCAGCATTTT,CASSVPQSGPRPQHF
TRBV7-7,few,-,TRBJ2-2,TGTGCTAGCAGCTTGGGACACTCGAACACCGGGGAGCTGTTTTTT,CASSLGHSNTGELFF
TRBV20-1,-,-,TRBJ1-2,TGCAGTGCTCGCCAATCGGGGAGACGTAACTATGGCTACACCTTC,CSARQSGRRNYGYTF
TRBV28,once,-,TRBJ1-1,TGTGCCAGCATTGAGACAGGTGAAGCTTTCTTT,CASIETGEAFF
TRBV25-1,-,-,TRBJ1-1,TGTGCCAGCAGTGAATATCAGGGTGGCGACACTGAAGCTTTCTTT,CASSEYQGGDTEAFF
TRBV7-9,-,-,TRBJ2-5,TGTGCCGGAGGGAGCCAAGAGACCCAGTACTTC,CAGGSQETQYF
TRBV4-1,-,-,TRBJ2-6,TGCGCCACTCGGCTGTGGGACTCTGGGGCCAACGTCCTGACTTTC,CATRLWDSGANVLTF
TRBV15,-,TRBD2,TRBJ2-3,TGTGCCACCAGCAGAGAGGATGGGCGGGAGTTTGGAGATACGCAGTATTTT,CATSREDGREFGDTQYF
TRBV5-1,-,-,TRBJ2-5,TGCGCCAGCAGCTTGGAGGGGGGCACGGAGACCCAGTACTTC,CASSLEGGTETQYF
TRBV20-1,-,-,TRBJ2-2,TGCAGTGCTGGGCCGGTAGCCGCGAACACCGGGGAGCTGTTTTTT,CSAGPVAANTGELFF
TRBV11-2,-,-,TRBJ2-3,TGTGCCAGCAGCTTATGGTCGGGAGATACGCAGTATTTT,CASSLWSGDTQYF
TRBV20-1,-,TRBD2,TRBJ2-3,TGCAGTGCTAGAGGGACTAGCGGCACTAATACGCAGTATTTT,CSARGTSGTNTQYF
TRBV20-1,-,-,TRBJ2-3,TGCAGTGCTAGAGCCAGGGGAGGGCCGTATACGCAGTATTTT,CSARARGGPYTQYF
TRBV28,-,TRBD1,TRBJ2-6,TGTGCCAGCAGTAACCAGGGGGCTGGGGCCAACGTCCTGACTTTC,CASSNQGAGANVLTF
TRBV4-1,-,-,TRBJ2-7,TGCGCCAGCAGCCAAGGGTTACGGAACCCCTACGAGCAGTACTTC,CASSQGLRNPYEQYF
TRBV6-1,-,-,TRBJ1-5,TGTGCCAGCAGTCCGGGGTCTAAGGGGCCCGAGTATAGCAATCAGCCCCAGCATTTT,CASSPGSKGPEYSNQPQHF
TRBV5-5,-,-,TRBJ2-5,TGTGCCAGCAGCCCGCACTTCCAAGAGACCCAGTACTTC,CASSPHFQETQYF
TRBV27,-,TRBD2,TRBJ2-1,TGTGCCAGCAGTGCCGCCGGGACTAGCGGGGAGCAGTTCTTC,CASSAAGTSGEQFF
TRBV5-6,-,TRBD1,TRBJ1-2,TGTGCCAGCAGCTCCTACGACAGGGACTATGGCTACACCTTC,CASSSYDRDYGYTF
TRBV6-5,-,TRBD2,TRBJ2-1,TGTGCCAGCAGACCCGGGACTAGCGGGCTCAATGAGCAGTTCTTC,CASRPGTSGLNEQFF
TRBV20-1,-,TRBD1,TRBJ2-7,TGCAGTGCTAGGGGTACAGGGGGACTCTCCTACGAGCAGTACTTC,CSARGTGGLSYEQYF
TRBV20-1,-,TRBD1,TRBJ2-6,TGCAGTGCTGATGGACAGGCGGCCTTCTCTGGGGCCAACGTCCTGACTTTC,CSADGQAAFSGANVLTF
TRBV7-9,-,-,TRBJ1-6,TGTGCCAGCAGCACTTGGACATCCCTCAGTAATTCACCCCTCCACTTT,CASSTWTSLSNSPLHF
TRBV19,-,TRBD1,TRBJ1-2,TGTGCCAGTAGGACAGGGTTGGATGGCTACACCTTC,CASRTGLDGYTF
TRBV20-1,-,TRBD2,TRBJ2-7,TGCAGTGCTAGACTTGCGGGAGGGATCTACGAGCAGTACTTC,CSARLAGGIYEQYF
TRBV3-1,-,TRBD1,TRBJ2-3,TGTGCCAGCAGCCTGAGGACAGGGTCACTAGGTACGCAGTATTTT,CASSLRTGSLGTQYF
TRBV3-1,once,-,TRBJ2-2,TGTGCCAGCAGCCGTCAGCGGAGGGCCGGGGAGCTGTTTTTT,CASSRQRRAGELFF
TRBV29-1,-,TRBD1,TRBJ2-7,TGCAGCGTTGGAGGGACAGGGGGAAACTCCTACGAGCAGTACTTC,CSVGGTGGNSYEQYF
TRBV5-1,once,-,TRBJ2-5,TGCGCCAGCAGCTTGGGGGCCGCCGGGAGAGAGACCCAGTACTTC,CASSLGAAGRETQYF
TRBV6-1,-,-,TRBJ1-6,TGTGCCAGCAAGGATGGCAGCTATAATTCACCCCTCCACTTT,CASKDGSYNSPLHF
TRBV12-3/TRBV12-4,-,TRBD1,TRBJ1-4,TGTGCCAGCAGGGGACAGCTGGGAGAAAAACTGTTTTTT,CASRGQLGEKLFF
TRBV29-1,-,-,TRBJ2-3,TGCAGCGTTCGGTCGGTTATCACAGATACGCAGTATTTT,CSVRSVITDTQYF
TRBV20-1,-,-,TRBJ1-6,TGCAGTGCTATTGACATACAAGATTCACCCCTCCACTTT,CSAIDIQDSPLHF
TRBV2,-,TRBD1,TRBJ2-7,TGTGCCAGCAGTGAAAGGGGACAGGGGCCCTACGAGCAGTACTTC,CASSERGQGPYEQYF
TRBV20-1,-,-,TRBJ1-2,TGCAGTGCTAGAGGTGAAGCGGTCTACAACTATGGCTACACCTTC,CSARGEAVYNYGYTF
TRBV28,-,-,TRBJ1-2,TGTGCCAGCAGTTCGAGCCCTAACTATGGCTACACCTTC,CASSSSPNYGYTF
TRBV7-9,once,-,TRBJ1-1,TGTGCCAGCAGCAAAGCCCGGAACACTGAAGCTTTCTTT,CASSKARNTEAFF
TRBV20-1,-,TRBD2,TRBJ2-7,TGCAGTGCTAGTTTGTCAGCGGGGGGAACCTACGAGCAGTACTTC,CSASLSAGGTYEQYF
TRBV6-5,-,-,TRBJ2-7,TGTGCCAGCAGGCCCGGATCGGGGGGCACCTACGAGCAGTACTTC,CASRPGSGGTYEQYF
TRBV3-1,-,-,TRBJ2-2,TGTGCCAGCAGCCAAGTGAACACCGGGGAGCTGTTTTTT,CASSQVNTGELFF
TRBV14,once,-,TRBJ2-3,TGTGCCAGCAGCCAAGTTTACGACGCAGATACGCAGTATTTT,CASSQVYDADTQYF
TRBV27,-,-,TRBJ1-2,TGTGCCAGCTCGGGATCCCAGAAAAGGGACTACACCTTC,CASSGSQKRDYTF
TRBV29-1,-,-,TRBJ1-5,TGCAGCGTTGAAGACGCCGGGGGGCCCCAGCATTTT,CSVEDAGGPQHF
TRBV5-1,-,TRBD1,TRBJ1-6,TGCGCCAGCAGCGCCGGGACAGTTTATAATTCACCCCTCCACTTT,CASSAGTVYNSPLHF
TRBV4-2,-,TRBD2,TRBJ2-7,TGTGCCAGCAGCCGATTGGGGACTAGCGGGGGCGACGAGCAGTACTTC,CASSRLGTSGGDEQYF
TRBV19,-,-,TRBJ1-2,TGTGCCAGTAGTATCTCCAACACGGGAAACTATGGCTACACCTTC,CASSISNTGNYGYTF
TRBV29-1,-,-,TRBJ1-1,TGCAGCGTGTCGGTGGCGCTCGGAACCGAAGCTTTCTTT,CSVSVALGTEAFF
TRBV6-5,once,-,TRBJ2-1,TGTGCCAGCAGTTATTCCGCAGGGACAACGCGTGAGCAGTTCTTC,CASSYSAGTTREQFF
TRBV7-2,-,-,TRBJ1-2,TGTGCCAGCAGCTTAACGGCCTTAGGGGCCTATGGCTACACCTTC,CASSLTALGAYGYTF
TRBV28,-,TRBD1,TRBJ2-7,TGTGCCAGCAGTGTGACAGGGAAGGGCTACGAGCAGTACTTC,CASSVTGKGYEQYF